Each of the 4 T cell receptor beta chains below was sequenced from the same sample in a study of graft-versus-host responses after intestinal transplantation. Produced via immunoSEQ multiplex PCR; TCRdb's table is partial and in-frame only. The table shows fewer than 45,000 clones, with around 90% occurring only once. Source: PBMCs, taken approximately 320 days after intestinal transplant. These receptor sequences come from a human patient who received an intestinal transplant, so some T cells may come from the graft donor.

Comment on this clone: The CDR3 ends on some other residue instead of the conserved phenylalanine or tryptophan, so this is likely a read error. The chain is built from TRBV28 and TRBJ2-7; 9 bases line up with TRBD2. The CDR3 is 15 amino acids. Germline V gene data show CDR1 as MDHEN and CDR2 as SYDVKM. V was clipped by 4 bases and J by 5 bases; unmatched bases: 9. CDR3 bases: TGTGCCAGCAGTTCCGGGACTAGCAGCGGCCACGAGCAGTACTCC. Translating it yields CASSSGTSSGHEQYS.

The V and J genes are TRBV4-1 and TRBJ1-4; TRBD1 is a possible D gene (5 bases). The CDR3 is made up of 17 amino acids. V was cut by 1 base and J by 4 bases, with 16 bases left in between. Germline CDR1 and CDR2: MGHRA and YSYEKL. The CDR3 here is CASSQVAGTAVNEKLFF. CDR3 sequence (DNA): TGCGCCAGCAGCCAAGTTGCCGGGACGGCAGTTAATGAAAAACTGTTTTTT.

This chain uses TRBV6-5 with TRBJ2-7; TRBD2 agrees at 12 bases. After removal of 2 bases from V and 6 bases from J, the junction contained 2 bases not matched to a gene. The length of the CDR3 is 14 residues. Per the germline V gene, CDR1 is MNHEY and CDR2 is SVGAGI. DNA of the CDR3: TGTGCCAGCAGTTACACTAGCGGGGGGATCGAGCAGTACTTC. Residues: CASSYTSGGIEQYF.

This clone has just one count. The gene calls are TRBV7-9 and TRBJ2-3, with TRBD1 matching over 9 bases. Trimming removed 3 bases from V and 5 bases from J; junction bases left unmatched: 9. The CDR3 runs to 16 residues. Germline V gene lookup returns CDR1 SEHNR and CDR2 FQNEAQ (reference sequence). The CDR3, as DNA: TGTGCCAGCAGCTTCACGTCGGACAGGGGTGGAGATACGCAGTATTTT. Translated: CASSFTSDRGGDTQYF.